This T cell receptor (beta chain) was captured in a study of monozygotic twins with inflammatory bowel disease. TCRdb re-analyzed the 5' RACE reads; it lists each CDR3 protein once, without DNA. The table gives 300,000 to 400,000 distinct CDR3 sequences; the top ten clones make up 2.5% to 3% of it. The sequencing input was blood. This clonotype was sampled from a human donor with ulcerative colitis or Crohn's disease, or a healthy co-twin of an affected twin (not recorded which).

The chain's CDR3 is CASSQERTYEQYF. The V and J genes are TRBV4-2 and TRBJ2-7. Germline V gene data show CDR1 as LGHNA and CDR2 as YNFKEQ. The CDR3 is 13 residues long.